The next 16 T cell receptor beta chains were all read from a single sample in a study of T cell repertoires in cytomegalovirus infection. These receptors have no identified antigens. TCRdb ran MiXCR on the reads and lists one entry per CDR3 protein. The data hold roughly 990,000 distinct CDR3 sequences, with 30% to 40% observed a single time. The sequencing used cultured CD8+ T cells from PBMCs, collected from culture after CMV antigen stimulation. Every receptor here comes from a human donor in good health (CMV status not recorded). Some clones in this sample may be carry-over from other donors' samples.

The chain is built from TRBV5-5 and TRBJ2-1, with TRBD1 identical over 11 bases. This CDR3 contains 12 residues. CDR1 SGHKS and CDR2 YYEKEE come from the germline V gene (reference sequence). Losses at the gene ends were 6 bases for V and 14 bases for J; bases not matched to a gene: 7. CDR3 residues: CASTLKGQGEFF. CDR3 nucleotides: TGTGCCAGCACCCTGAAGGGACAGGGGGAGTTCTTC.

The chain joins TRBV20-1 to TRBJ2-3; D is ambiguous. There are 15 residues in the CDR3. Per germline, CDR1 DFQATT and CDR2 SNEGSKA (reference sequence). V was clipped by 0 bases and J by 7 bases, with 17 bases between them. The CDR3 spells CSARDEQASRHTQYF. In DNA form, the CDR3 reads TGCAGTGCTAGAGATGAGCAGGCGTCTCGGCATACGCAGTATTTT.

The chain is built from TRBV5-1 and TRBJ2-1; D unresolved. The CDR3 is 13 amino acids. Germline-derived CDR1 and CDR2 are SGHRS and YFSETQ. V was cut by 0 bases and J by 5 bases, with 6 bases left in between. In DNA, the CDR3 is TGCGCCAGCAGCTTGGGGAACGACAATGAGCAGTTCTTC. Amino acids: CASSLGNDNEQFF.

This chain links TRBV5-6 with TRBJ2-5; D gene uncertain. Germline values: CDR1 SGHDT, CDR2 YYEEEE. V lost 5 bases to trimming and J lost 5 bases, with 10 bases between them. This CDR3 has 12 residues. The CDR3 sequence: CASRTILETQYF. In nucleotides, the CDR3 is TGTGCCAGCAGAACCATTCTGGAGACCCAGTACTTC.

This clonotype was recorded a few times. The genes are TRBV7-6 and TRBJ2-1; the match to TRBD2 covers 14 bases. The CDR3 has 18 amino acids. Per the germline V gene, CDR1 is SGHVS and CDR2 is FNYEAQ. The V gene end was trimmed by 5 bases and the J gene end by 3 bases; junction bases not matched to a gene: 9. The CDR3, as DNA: TGTGCCAGCAGCCCAGGCGGACTAGCGGGGGGCATCTACAATGAGCAGTTCTTC. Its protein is CASSPGGLAGGIYNEQFF.

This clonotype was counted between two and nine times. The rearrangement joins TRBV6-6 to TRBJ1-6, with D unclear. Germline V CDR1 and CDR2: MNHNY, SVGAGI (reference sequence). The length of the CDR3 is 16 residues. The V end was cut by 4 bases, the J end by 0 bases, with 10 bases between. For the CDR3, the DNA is TGTGCCAGCAGTTCCGACGCTTTCTCCTATAATTCACCCCTCCACTTT. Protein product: CASSSDAFSYNSPLHF.

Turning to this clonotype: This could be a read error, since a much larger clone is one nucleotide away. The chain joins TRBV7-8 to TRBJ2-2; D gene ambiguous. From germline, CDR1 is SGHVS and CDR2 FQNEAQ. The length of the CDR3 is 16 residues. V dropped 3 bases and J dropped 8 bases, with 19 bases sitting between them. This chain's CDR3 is CASSLGAPAPQGELFF. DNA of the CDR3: TGTGCCAGCAGCTTGGGTGCACCGGCCCCGCAGGGGGAGCTGTTTTTT.

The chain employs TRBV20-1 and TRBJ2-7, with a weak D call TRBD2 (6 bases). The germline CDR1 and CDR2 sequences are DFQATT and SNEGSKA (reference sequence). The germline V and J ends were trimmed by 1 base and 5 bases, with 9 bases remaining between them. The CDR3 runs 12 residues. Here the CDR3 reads CSARVRGNEQYF. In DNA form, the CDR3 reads TGCAGTGCTAGAGTACGGGGGAACGAGCAGTACTTC.

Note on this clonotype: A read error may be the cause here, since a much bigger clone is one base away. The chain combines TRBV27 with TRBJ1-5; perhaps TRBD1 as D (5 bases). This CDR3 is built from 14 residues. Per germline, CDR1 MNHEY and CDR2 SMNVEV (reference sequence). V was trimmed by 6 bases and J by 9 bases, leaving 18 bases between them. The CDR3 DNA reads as TGTGCCAGCAGCTCAGACAGAGGAGATCGGCCCCAGCATTTT. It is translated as CASSSDRGDRPQHF.

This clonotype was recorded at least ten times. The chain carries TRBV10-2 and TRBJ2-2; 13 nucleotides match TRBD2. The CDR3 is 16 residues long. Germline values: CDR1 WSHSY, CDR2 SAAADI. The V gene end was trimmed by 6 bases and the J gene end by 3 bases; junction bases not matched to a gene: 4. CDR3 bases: TGCGCCAGCAGGTTGACTAGCGGGGGGTACACCGGGGAGCTGTTTTTT. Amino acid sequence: CASRLTSGGYTGELFF.

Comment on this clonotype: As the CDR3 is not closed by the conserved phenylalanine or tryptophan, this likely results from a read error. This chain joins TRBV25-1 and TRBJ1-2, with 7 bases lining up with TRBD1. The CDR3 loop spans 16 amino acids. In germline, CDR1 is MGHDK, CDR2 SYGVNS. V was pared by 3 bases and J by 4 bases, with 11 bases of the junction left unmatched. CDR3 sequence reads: CASSDRGQFLRYGYTV. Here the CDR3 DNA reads TGTGCCAGCAGTGATAGGGGACAGTTTCTCCGCTATGGCTACACCGTC.

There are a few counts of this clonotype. In nucleotides, the CDR3 is TGTGCCAGCGGACCTGGACTAGCGGGGTCTAAGCAGTTCTTC. This translates into CASGPGLAGSKQFF. V and J are TRBV12-3 or TRBV12-4 and TRBJ2-1, with TRBD2 matching 12 bases. This CDR3 has 14 residues. V shed 8 bases, J shed 11 bases, and the junction held 10 bases outside the gene matches.

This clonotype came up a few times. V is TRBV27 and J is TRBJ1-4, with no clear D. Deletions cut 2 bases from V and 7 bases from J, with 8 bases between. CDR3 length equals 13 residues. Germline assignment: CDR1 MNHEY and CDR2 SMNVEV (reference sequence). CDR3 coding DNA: TGTGCCAGCAGTTTAACCCGGGGTGAAAAACTGTTTTTT. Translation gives CASSLTRGEKLFF.

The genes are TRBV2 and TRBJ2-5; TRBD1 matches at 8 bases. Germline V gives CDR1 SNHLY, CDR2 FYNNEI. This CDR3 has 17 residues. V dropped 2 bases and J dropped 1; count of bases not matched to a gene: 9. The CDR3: CASSEPRQGRSQETQYF. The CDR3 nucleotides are TGTGCCAGCAGTGAACCTAGACAGGGGAGATCCCAAGAGACCCAGTACTTC.

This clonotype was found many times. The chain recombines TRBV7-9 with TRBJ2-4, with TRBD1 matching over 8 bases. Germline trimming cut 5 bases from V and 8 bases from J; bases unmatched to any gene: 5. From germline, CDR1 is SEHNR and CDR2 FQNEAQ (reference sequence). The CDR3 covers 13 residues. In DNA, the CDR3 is TGTGCCAGCAGCCCAGGACAGGGAGACATTCAGTACTTC. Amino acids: CASSPGQGDIQYF.

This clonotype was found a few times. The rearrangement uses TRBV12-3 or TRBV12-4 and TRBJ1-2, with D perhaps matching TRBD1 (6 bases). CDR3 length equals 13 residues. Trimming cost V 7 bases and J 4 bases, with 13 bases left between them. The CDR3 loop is CASTPTGLYGYTF. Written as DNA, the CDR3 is TGTGCCAGCACCCCGACAGGACTCTATGGCTACACCTTC.